The source of this T cell receptor beta chain is a study of CD8 T cells in Susac syndrome. Reverse transcription of roughly 0.5 to 1 ug RNA was carried out with random hexamers. It was immunoSEQ multiplex PCR that amplified TCR beta CDR3 across 54 Vbeta and 13 Jbeta. Using its own MiXCR run on the immunoSEQ multiplex PCR reads, TCRdb lists one record per CDR3 protein. The sample has around 190,000 distinct CDR3 sequences; 85% to 95% are singletons. This CDR3 is 15 amino acids long. The germline V gene has CDR1 SQVTM and CDR2 ANQGSEA. V was pared by 0 bases and J by 4 bases, with 6 bases of the junction left unmatched. TCR beta sequencing was performed on blood CD8+ and CD4+ T cells.

This sequence joins TRBV29-1 and TRBJ2-1; TRBD2 agrees at 7 bases. The sample taken for sequencing was CD8+ T cells from PBMCs. The clonotype was recovered from a human donor with multiple sclerosis. The CDR3 protein is CSVEDAERDYNEQFF. In DNA, the CDR3 is TGCAGCGTTGAAGATGCGGAGCGGGATTACAATGAGCAGTTCTTC.